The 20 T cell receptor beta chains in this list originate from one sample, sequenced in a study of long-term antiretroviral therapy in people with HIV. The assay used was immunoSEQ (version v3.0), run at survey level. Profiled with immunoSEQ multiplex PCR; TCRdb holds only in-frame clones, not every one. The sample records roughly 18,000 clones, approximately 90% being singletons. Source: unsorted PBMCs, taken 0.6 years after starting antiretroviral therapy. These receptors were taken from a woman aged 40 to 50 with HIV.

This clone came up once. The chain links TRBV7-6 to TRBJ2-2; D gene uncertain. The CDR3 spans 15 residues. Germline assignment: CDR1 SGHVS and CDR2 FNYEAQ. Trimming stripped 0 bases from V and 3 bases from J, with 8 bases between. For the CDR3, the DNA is TGTGCCAGCAGCTTAGCGGCAGACTACACCGGGGAGCTGTTTTTT. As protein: CASSLAADYTGELFF.

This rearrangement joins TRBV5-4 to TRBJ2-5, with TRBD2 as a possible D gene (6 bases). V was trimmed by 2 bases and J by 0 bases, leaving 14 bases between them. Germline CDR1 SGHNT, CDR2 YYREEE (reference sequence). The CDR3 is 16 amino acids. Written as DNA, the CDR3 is TGTGCCAGCAGCTTATACGGCGGGGAGCACCAAGAGACCCAGTACTTC. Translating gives CASSLYGGEHQETQYF.

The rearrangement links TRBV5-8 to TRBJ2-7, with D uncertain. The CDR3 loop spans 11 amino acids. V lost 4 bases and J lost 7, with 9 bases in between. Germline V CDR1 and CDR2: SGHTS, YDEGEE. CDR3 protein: CASSDSGEQYF. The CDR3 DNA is TGTGCCAGCAGCGATTCTGGGGAGCAGTACTTC.

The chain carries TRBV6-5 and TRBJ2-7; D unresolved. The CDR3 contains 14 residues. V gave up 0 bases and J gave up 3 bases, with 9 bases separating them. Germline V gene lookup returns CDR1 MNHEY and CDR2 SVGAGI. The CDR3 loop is CASSYSWESYEQYF. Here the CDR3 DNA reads TGTGCCAGCAGTTACTCGTGGGAAAGCTACGAGCAGTACTTC.

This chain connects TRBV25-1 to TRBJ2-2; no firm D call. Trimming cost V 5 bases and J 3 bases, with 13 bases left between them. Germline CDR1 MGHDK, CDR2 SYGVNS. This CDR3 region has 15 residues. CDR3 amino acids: CASSNYPSDTGELFF. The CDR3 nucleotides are TGTGCCAGCAGTAATTACCCCAGCGACACCGGGGAGCTGTTTTTT.

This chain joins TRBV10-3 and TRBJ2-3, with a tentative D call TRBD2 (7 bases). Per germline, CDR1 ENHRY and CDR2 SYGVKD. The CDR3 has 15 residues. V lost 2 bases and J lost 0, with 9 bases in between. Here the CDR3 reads CAISEGGASTDTQYF. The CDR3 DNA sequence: TGTGCCATCAGTGAGGGGGGGGCTAGCACAGATACGCAGTATTTT.

In DNA form, the CDR3 reads TGCAGCGTTGAATCCCCAGGGGATGGCTACACCTTC. This encodes CSVESPGDGYTF. The chain employs TRBV29-1 and TRBJ1-2, with D possibly being TRBD1 (6 bases). V was shortened by 2 bases and J by 6 bases, with 10 bases between the two germline ends. Germline V CDR1 and CDR2: SQVTM, ANQGSEA. The CDR3 runs 12 residues. Together with reference TRBV29-1 and TRBJ1-2, the CDR3 gives the full variable domain: SAVISQKPSRDICQRGTSLTIQCQVDSQVTMMFWYRQQPGQSLTLIATANQGSEATYESGFVIDKFPISRPNLTFSTLTVSNMSPEDSSIYLCSVESPGDGYTFGSGTRLTVV.

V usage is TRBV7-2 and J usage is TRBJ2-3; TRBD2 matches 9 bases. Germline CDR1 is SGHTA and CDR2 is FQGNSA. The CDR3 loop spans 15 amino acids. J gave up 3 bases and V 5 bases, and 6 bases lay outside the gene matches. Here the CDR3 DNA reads TGTGCCAGCAGCCTGGGACTAGCTCGGACAGATACGCAGTATTTT. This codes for CASSLGLARTDTQYF.

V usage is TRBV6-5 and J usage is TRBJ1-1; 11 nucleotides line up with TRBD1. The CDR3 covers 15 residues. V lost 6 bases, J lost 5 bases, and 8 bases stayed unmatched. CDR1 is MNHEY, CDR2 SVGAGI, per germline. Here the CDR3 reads CASRRTGGDGTEAFF. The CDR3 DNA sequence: TGTGCCAGCAGGAGGACAGGGGGCGATGGGACTGAAGCTTTCTTT.

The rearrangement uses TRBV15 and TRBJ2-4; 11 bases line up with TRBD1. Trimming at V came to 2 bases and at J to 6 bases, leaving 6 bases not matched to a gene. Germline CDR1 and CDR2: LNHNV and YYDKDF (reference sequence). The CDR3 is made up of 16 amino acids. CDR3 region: CATSRLTGTGGNIQYF. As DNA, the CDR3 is TGTGCCACCAGCAGACTTACCGGGACAGGGGGAAACATTCAGTACTTC.

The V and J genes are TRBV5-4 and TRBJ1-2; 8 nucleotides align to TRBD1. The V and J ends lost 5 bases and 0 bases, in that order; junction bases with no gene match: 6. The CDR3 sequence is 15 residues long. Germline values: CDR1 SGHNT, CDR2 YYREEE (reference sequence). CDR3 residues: CASSPRTGSNYGYTF. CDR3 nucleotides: TGTGCCAGCAGTCCCCGGACAGGGTCTAACTATGGCTACACCTTC.

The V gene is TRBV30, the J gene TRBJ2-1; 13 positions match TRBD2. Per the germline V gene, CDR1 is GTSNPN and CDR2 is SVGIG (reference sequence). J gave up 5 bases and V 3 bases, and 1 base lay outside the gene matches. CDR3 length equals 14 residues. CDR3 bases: TGTGCCTGGAGGACTAGCGGGGGGAACAATGAGCAGTTCTTC. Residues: CAWRTSGGNNEQFF.

CDR3 sequence (DNA): TGCGCCAGCAGCCAAGTCCCCGTCGGCCAGGGAATATACAATGAGCAGTTCTTC. The encoded protein is CASSQVPVGQGIYNEQFF. The chain has TRBV4-3 and TRBJ2-1, with D tentatively TRBD1 (5 bases). The CDR3 runs 18 residues. V shed 1 base and J shed 4 bases, with 20 bases lying between them. The germline CDR1 and CDR2 sequences are LGHNA and YSLEER.

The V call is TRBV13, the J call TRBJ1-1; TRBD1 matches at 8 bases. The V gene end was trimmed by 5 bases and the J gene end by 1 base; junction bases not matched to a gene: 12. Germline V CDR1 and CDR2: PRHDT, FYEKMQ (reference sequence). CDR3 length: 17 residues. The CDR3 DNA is TGTGCCAGCAGCCCCGGACAGGGCCAACACTCGAACACTGAAGCTTTCTTT. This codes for CASSPGQGQHSNTEAFF.

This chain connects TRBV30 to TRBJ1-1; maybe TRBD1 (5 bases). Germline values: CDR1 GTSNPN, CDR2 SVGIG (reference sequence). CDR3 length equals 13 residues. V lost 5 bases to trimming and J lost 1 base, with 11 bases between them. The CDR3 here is CAWGEGPNTEAFF. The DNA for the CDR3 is TGTGCCTGGGGGGAGGGGCCGAACACTGAAGCTTTCTTT.

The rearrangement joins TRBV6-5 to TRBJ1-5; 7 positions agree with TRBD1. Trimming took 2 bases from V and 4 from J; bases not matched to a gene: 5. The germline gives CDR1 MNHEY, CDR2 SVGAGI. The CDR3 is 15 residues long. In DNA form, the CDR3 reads TGTGCCAGCAGTTACGACAGGGAATCGAATCAGCCCCAGCATTTT. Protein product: CASSYDRESNQPQHF.

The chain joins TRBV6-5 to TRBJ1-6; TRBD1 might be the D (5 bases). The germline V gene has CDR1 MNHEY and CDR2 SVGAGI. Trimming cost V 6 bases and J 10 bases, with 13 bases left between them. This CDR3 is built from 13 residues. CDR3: CASSQPPGSPLHF. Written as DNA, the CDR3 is TGTGCCAGCAGCCAACCCCCAGGGTCACCCCTCCACTTT.

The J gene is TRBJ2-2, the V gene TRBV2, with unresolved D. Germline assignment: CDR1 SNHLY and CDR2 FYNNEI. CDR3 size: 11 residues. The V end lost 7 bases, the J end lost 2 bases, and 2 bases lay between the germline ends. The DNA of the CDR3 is TGTGCCAGCACCAACACCGGGGAGCTGTTTTTT. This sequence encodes CASTNTGELFF.

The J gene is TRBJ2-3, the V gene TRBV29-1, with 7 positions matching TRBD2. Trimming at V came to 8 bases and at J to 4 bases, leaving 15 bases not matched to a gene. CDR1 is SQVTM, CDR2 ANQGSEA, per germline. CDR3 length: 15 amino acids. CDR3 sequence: CSIAGTTDGADTQYF. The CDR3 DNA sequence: TGCAGCATTGCCGGGACTACTGACGGAGCAGATACGCAGTATTTT.

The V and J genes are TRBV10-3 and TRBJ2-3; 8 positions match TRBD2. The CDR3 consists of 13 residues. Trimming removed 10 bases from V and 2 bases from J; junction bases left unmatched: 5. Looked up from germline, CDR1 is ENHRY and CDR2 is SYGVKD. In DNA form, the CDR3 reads TGTGCCACTTTAGCGGGGAACACAGATACGCAGTATTTT. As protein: CATLAGNTDTQYF.